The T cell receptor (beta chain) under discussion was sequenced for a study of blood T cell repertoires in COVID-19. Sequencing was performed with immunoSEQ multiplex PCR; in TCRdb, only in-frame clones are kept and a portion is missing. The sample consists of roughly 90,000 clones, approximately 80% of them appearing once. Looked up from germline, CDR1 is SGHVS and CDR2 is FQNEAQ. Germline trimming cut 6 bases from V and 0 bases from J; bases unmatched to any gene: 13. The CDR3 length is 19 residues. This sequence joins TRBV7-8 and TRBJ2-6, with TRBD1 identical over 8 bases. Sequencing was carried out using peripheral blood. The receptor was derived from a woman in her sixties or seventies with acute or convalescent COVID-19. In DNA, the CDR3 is TGTGCCAGCAGTAAAACTCCCGGGACAGGAGCCTCTGGGGCCAACGTCCTGACTTTC. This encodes CASSKTPGTGASGANVLTF.